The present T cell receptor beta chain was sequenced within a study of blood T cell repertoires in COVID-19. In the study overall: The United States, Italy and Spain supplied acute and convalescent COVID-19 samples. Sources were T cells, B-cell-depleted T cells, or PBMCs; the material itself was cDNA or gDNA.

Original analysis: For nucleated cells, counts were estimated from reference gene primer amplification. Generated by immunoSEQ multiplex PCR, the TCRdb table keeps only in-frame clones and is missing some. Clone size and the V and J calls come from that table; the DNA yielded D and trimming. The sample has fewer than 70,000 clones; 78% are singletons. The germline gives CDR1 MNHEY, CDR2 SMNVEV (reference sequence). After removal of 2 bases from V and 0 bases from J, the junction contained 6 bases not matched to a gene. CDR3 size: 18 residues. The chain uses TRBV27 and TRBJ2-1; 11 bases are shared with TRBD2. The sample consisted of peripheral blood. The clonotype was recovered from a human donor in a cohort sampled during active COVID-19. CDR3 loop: CASSLGLAGGRSYNEQFF. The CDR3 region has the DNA TGTGCCAGCAGTTTAGGGCTAGCGGGAGGACGCTCCTACAATGAGCAGTTCTTC.